These T cell receptor beta chains were read from a single sample in a study of human T cells and chemical hapten exposure. TCRdb reprocessed the RACE reads with MiXCR, giving one entry per CDR3 protein. In the table there are around 120,000 distinct CDR3 sequences, about 13% of which are singletons. Sequences were derived from whole blood, sampled in connection with sensitization to the hapten diphenylcyclopropenone (DPC). These receptor sequences come from a woman aged 18-30 years with alopecia areata. Some clones in this sample may be carry-over from other donors' samples. Both conserved end residues are part of each CDR3. Fields, in order: CDR3 length, J gene, V gene, clone size, D gene, CDR3 protein, CDR3 DNA. The D gene is left open where the match is weak. Clone size is not always given. Where it is, it says once, few, many or a class for expanded clones.

CDR3 length: 14
J gene: TRBJ1-2
V gene: TRBV5-4
clone size: -
D gene: -
CDR3 protein: CASSLNTAYYGYTF
CDR3 DNA: TGTGCCAGCAGCTTAAATACGGCGTACTATGGCTACACCTTC

CDR3 length: 12
J gene: TRBJ1-1
V gene: TRBV29-1
clone size: -
D gene: TRBD1
CDR3 protein: CSVATGTTEAFF
CDR3 DNA: TGCAGCGTTGCGACAGGGACCACTGAAGCTTTCTTT

CDR3 length: 15
J gene: TRBJ2-7
V gene: TRBV4-3
clone size: -
D gene: -
CDR3 protein: CASSQASQSSYEQYF
CDR3 DNA: TGCGCCAGCAGCCAAGCCAGCCAAAGCTCCTACGAGCAGTACTTC

CDR3 length: 14
J gene: TRBJ1-5
V gene: TRBV28
clone size: few
D gene: -
CDR3 protein: CASSLYGGNQPQHF
CDR3 DNA: TGTGCCAGCAGTTTATATGGCGGCAATCAGCCCCAGCATTTT

CDR3 length: 12
J gene: TRBJ1-2
V gene: TRBV5-1
clone size: -
D gene: -
CDR3 protein: CASGQGGYGYTF
CDR3 DNA: TGCGCCAGCGGGCAGGGCGGCTATGGCTACACCTTC

CDR3 length: 16
J gene: TRBJ2-1
V gene: TRBV4-3
clone size: many
D gene: TRBD2
CDR3 protein: CASSQTRTSIGNEQFF
CDR3 DNA: TGCGCCAGCAGCCAAACCCGGACTAGTATAGGTAATGAGCAGTTCTTC

CDR3 length: 14
J gene: TRBJ2-1
V gene: TRBV6-1
clone size: few
D gene: -
CDR3 protein: CASSEMQTTNEQFF
CDR3 DNA: TGTGCCAGCAGTGAAATGCAGACGACCAATGAGCAGTTCTTC

CDR3 length: 17
J gene: TRBJ1-1
V gene: TRBV18
clone size: -
D gene: -
CDR3 protein: CASSDMTQKRLGTEAFF
CDR3 DNA: TGTGCCAGCTCCGACATGACCCAGAAGAGGTTGGGCACTGAAGCTTTCTTT

CDR3 length: 14
J gene: TRBJ1-6
V gene: TRBV28
clone size: many
D gene: TRBD1
CDR3 protein: CASSLTGVVSPLHF
CDR3 DNA: TGTGCCAGCAGTCTGACAGGGGTGGTTTCACCCCTCCACTTT

CDR3 length: 16
J gene: TRBJ2-3
V gene: TRBV6-5
clone size: few
D gene: -
CDR3 protein: CASSYSSTGSTDTQYF
CDR3 DNA: TGTGCCAGCAGTTACTCGTCCACCGGGAGCACAGATACGCAGTATTTT

CDR3 length: 14
J gene: TRBJ1-3
V gene: TRBV2
clone size: -
D gene: TRBD1
CDR3 protein: CASCRDRGGNTIYF
CDR3 DNA: TGTGCCAGCTGCCGGGACAGGGGTGGAAACACCATATATTTT

CDR3 length: 15
J gene: TRBJ2-3
V gene: TRBV5-1
clone size: -
D gene: -
CDR3 protein: CASSLEGSSTDTQYF
CDR3 DNA: TGCGCCAGCAGCTTGGAGGGGAGCAGCACAGATACGCAGTATTTT

CDR3 length: 13
J gene: TRBJ1-1
V gene: TRBV5-5
clone size: few
D gene: -
CDR3 protein: CASSLVVRSEAFF
CDR3 DNA: TGTGCCAGCAGCTTGGTCGTTAGGAGTGAAGCTTTCTTT

CDR3 length: 17
J gene: TRBJ1-5
V gene: TRBV11-2
clone size: few
D gene: -
CDR3 protein: CASSLGVGRVSNQPQHF
CDR3 DNA: TGTGCCAGCAGCTTAGGTGTCGGCAGGGTGAGCAATCAGCCCCAGCATTTT

CDR3 length: 15
J gene: TRBJ1-6
V gene: TRBV25-1
clone size: few
D gene: -
CDR3 protein: CASSEIGVYNSPLHF
CDR3 DNA: TGTGCCAGCAGTGAAATAGGGGTATATAATTCACCCCTCCACTTT

CDR3 length: 14
J gene: TRBJ2-7
V gene: TRBV20-1
clone size: few
D gene: -
CDR3 protein: CSARDLTGQNEQYF
CDR3 DNA: TGCAGTGCTAGAGATCTCACAGGGCAAAACGAGCAGTACTTC

CDR3 length: 13
J gene: TRBJ1-3
V gene: TRBV10-3
clone size: few
D gene: -
CDR3 protein: CAIASSSGNTIYF
CDR3 DNA: TGTGCCATCGCTAGTAGCTCTGGAAACACCATATATTTT

CDR3 length: 13
J gene: TRBJ2-3
V gene: TRBV29-1
clone size: few
D gene: -
CDR3 protein: CSTTLLTGQTQYF
CDR3 DNA: TGCAGTACCACCCTTCTAACAGGGCAAACGCAGTATTTT

CDR3 length: 12
J gene: TRBJ2-1
V gene: TRBV20-1
clone size: -
D gene: -
CDR3 protein: CSATQGFYEQFF
CDR3 DNA: TGCAGTGCTACCCAGGGGTTCTATGAGCAGTTCTTC

CDR3 length: 16
J gene: TRBJ2-4
V gene: TRBV6-2/TRBV6-3
clone size: -
D gene: -
CDR3 protein: CASSLRGFEAKNIQYF
CDR3 DNA: TGTGCCAGCAGTCTTCGGGGTTTCGAAGCCAAAAACATTCAGTACTTC

CDR3 length: 15
J gene: TRBJ2-2
V gene: TRBV6-1
clone size: many
D gene: -
CDR3 protein: CASRGGNGLTGELFF
CDR3 DNA: TGTGCCAGCAGGGGGGGAAACGGACTCACCGGGGAGCTGTTTTTT

CDR3 length: 13
J gene: TRBJ2-3
V gene: TRBV20-1
clone size: -
D gene: -
CDR3 protein: CSARVSGTDTQYF
CDR3 DNA: TGCAGTGCTAGAGTTAGCGGCACAGATACGCAGTATTTT

CDR3 length: 16
J gene: TRBJ1-1
V gene: TRBV4-3
clone size: many
D gene: -
CDR3 protein: CASSPQRHRANTEAFF
CDR3 DNA: TGCGCCAGCAGCCCCCAGAGGCACAGGGCGAACACTGAAGCTTTCTTT

CDR3 length: 15
J gene: TRBJ1-1
V gene: TRBV12-3/TRBV12-4
clone size: few
D gene: -
CDR3 protein: CASSLGQFLNTEAFF
CDR3 DNA: TGTGCCAGCAGCCTCGGACAGTTCCTGAACACTGAAGCTTTCTTT

CDR3 length: 16
J gene: TRBJ2-1
V gene: TRBV18
clone size: -
D gene: TRBD2
CDR3 protein: CTSSPSQLAGGYEQFF
CDR3 DNA: TGTACCAGCTCACCTTCGCAACTAGCGGGGGGCTATGAGCAGTTCTTC

CDR3 length: 15
J gene: TRBJ2-7
V gene: TRBV7-3
clone size: few
D gene: TRBD2
CDR3 protein: CASSLASGGSYEQYF
CDR3 DNA: TGTGCCAGCAGCTTAGCTAGCGGGGGATCCTACGAGCAGTACTTC

CDR3 length: 16
J gene: TRBJ1-5
V gene: TRBV28
clone size: -
D gene: TRBD1
CDR3 protein: CASSSYRGPTNQPQHF
CDR3 DNA: TGTGCCAGCAGTTCTTACAGGGGGCCAACCAATCAGCCCCAGCATTTT

CDR3 length: 12
J gene: TRBJ1-2
V gene: TRBV12-3/TRBV12-4
clone size: many
D gene: -
CDR3 protein: CASTVDNYGYTF
CDR3 DNA: TGTGCCAGCACCGTTGACAACTATGGCTACACCTTC

CDR3 length: 13
J gene: TRBJ1-2
V gene: TRBV6-6
clone size: -
D gene: TRBD1
CDR3 protein: CASSYVTGDGYTF
CDR3 DNA: TGTGCCAGCAGTTACGTGACAGGGGATGGCTACACCTTC

CDR3 length: 19
J gene: TRBJ2-1
V gene: TRBV5-4
clone size: many
D gene: -
CDR3 protein: CASSPEPYKTRTAYNEQFF
CDR3 DNA: TGTGCCAGCAGCCCGGAGCCCTATAAAACTCGGACAGCCTACAATGAGCAGTTCTTC

CDR3 length: 14
J gene: TRBJ1-5
V gene: TRBV5-1
clone size: few
D gene: -
CDR3 protein: CASSLMPADQPQHF
CDR3 DNA: TGCGCCAGCAGCTTGATGCCCGCGGATCAGCCCCAGCATTTT

CDR3 length: 15
J gene: TRBJ2-5
V gene: TRBV12-3/TRBV12-4
clone size: -
D gene: -
CDR3 protein: CASSLLLAAKETQYF
CDR3 DNA: TGTGCCAGCAGTTTATTGTTGGCAGCGAAAGAGACCCAGTACTTC

CDR3 length: 13
J gene: TRBJ1-5
V gene: TRBV12-3/TRBV12-4
clone size: few
D gene: -
CDR3 protein: CASSPGGDQPQHF
CDR3 DNA: TGTGCCAGCAGCCCAGGAGGGGATCAGCCCCAGCATTTT

CDR3 length: 14
J gene: TRBJ2-7
V gene: TRBV29-1
clone size: many
D gene: TRBD1
CDR3 protein: CSGKQGTGSTEQYF
CDR3 DNA: TGCAGCGGGAAACAGGGGACAGGGTCCACCGAGCAGTACTTC

CDR3 length: 20
J gene: TRBJ1-5
V gene: TRBV6-2/TRBV6-3
clone size: -
D gene: -
CDR3 protein: CASSYSMLPKTPYSNQPQHF
CDR3 DNA: TGTGCCAGCAGTTACTCGATGCTGCCTAAAACCCCATATAGCAATCAGCCCCAGCATTTT

CDR3 length: 11
J gene: TRBJ1-4
V gene: TRBV29-1
clone size: many
D gene: -
CDR3 protein: CSGQGGEKLFF
CDR3 DNA: TGCAGCGGGCAGGGAGGTGAAAAACTGTTTTTT

CDR3 length: 15
J gene: TRBJ1-6
V gene: TRBV20-1
clone size: many
D gene: -
CDR3 protein: CSARVQDMDNSPLHF
CDR3 DNA: TGCAGTGCTAGAGTGCAGGACATGGATAATTCACCCCTCCACTTT

CDR3 length: 13
J gene: TRBJ1-4
V gene: TRBV7-9
clone size: few
D gene: -
CDR3 protein: CASSLGTYEKLFF
CDR3 DNA: TGTGCCAGCAGCTTAGGAACATATGAAAAACTGTTTTTT

CDR3 length: 11
J gene: TRBJ1-1
V gene: TRBV29-1
clone size: few
D gene: -
CDR3 protein: CSVDLGLEAFF
CDR3 DNA: TGCAGCGTTGATCTGGGACTTGAAGCTTTCTTT

CDR3 length: 13
J gene: TRBJ1-2
V gene: TRBV20-1
clone size: many
D gene: -
CDR3 protein: CSATRGTYDGYTF
CDR3 DNA: TGCAGTGCTACCCGAGGGACCTATGATGGCTACACCTTC

CDR3 length: 16
J gene: TRBJ2-1
V gene: TRBV5-4
clone size: many
D gene: -
CDR3 protein: CASSFSGTPIFHEQFF
CDR3 DNA: TGTGCCAGCAGCTTTTCCGGGACTCCTATTTTCCATGAGCAGTTCTTC

CDR3 length: 14
J gene: TRBJ2-5
V gene: TRBV19
clone size: -
D gene: TRBD1
CDR3 protein: CASSSGTGQETQYF
CDR3 DNA: TGTGCCAGTAGTAGCGGGACAGGCCAAGAGACCCAGTACTTC